Shown below are 19 T cell receptor beta chains from a single sample sequenced in a study of regulatory T cells in long-lasting Graves disease. The time point denotes: newly diagnosed GD, antithyroid drugs for less than 3 months. TCR sequences were obtained from RNA taken from PBMCs. Researchers made TCR beta libraries by using iRepertoire HTBI primers and running Arm-PCR on CDR3 regions. TCRdb itself ran the multiplex PCR reads through MiXCR, one entry per CDR3 protein. This repertoire shows about 320,000 distinct CDR3 sequences, 18% found once; its top ten account for more than 35%. Sequenced material: peripheral blood mononuclear cells (PBMCs), taken at new diagnosis, from a patient treated with antithyroid drugs. The receptors come from a female donor with Graves disease.

The chain uses TRBV28 and TRBJ1-3; perhaps TRBD1 as D (5 bases). CDR1 is MDHEN, CDR2 SYDVKM, per germline. The CDR3 runs to 14 residues. Deletions cut 2 bases from V and 8 bases from J, with 13 bases between. In nucleotides, the CDR3 is TGTGCCAGCAGTTTAAAAAGGGACCGGGACACCATATATTTT. It codes for CASSLKRDRDTIYF.

The J gene is TRBJ2-2, the V gene TRBV19, with D uncertain. CDR1 and CDR2 (germline): LNHDA, SQIVND (reference sequence). Trimming shortened V by 6 bases and J by 0 bases, and 14 bases separated the two germline ends. The CDR3 spans 16 residues. The CDR3 DNA reads as TGTGCCAGTAGGGATCCAGTCACTTCGAACACCGGGGAGCTGTTTTTT. This translates into CASRDPVTSNTGELFF.

This clonotype appeared a few times. The V gene is TRBV6-2 or TRBV6-3, the J gene TRBJ2-7; D might be TRBD2 (5 bases). V was cut by 8 bases and J by 4 bases, with 12 bases left in between. This CDR3 is built from 12 residues. Per germline, CDR1 MNHEY and CDR2 SVGEGT. Here the CDR3 DNA reads TGTGCCAGCGCCAATTCGGGGTACGAGCAGTACTTC. Encoded protein: CASANSGYEQYF.

This chain joins TRBV11-2 and TRBJ2-7, with D perhaps being TRBD1 or TRBD2 (5 bases each). This CDR3 spans 16 amino acids. V was trimmed by 2 bases and J by 8 bases, leaving 22 bases between them. Germline V gene lookup returns CDR1 SGHAT and CDR2 FQNNGV. CDR3 coding DNA: TGTGCCAGCAGCTTAATTAAGAGGGGCCAGACTACGAAGCAGTACTTC. Its translation is CASSLIKRGQTTKQYF.

The chain uses TRBV20-1 and TRBJ1-6; 7 bases agree with TRBD1. The CDR3 is 15 amino acids. The germline gives CDR1 DFQATT, CDR2 SNEGSKA (reference sequence). J lost 7 bases, V lost 4 bases, and 10 bases had no gene match. CDR3 region: CSAKIRQGNNSPLHF. In DNA form, the CDR3 reads TGCAGTGCTAAAATCCGACAGGGTAACAATTCACCCCTCCACTTT.

This clonotype came up a few times. V is TRBV5-1 and J is TRBJ2-5; 8 nucleotides match TRBD1. CDR1 and CDR2 (germline): SGHRS, YFSETQ. Trimming at V came to 1 base and at J to 5 bases, leaving 4 bases not matched to a gene. The CDR3 consists of 14 residues. CDR3 in DNA: TGCGCCAGCAGCTTGCAGGGGGCAGGGGAGACCCAGTACTTC. Translation gives CASSLQGAGETQYF.

This clonotype was seen a handful of times. Since a much larger clone is just one base distant, this may be a read error. This rearrangement joins TRBV12-3 or TRBV12-4 to TRBJ2-2, with no clear D. There are 12 residues in the CDR3. V lost 4 bases, J lost 3 bases, and 3 bases lay in between. The CDR3 sequence is CASSWHTGELFF. The CDR3 DNA reads TGTGCCAGCAGTTGGCACACCGGGGAGCTGTTTTTT.

To note about this clonotype: Since a much larger clone is just one base distant, this may be a read error. V and J are TRBV6-2 or TRBV6-3 and TRBJ2-1, with D tentatively TRBD1 or TRBD2 (5 bases each). Trimming removed 7 bases from V and 13 bases from J, with 8 bases in between. CDR3 length: 9 amino acids. Germline V gives CDR1 MNHEY, CDR2 SVGEGT. CDR3 sequence: CASIGTQFF. As DNA, the CDR3 is TGTGCCAGCATCGGGACCCAGTTCTTC.

This clonotype was recorded many times. CDR3 sequence (DNA): TGCAGTGCTCATGTTGGCAACACTGAAGCTTTCTTT. Protein product: CSAHVGNTEAFF. The chain has TRBV20-1 and TRBJ1-1; the D is unclear. The germline V gene encodes CDR1 DFQATT and CDR2 SNEGSKA (reference sequence). The CDR3 sequence is 12 residues long. Deletions cut 5 bases from V and 2 bases from J, with 9 bases between.

As to this clonotype: This may stem from a read error, because a much larger clone lies one nucleotide away. The genes are TRBV11-1 and TRBJ2-1, with 9 bases identical to TRBD1. CDR1 and CDR2 from the germline V gene are SGHAT and FQDESV (reference sequence). There are 15 residues in the CDR3. The CDR3, as DNA: TGCGCCAGCAGCTACCCAAGAAAGGAACAGGGGGCCAAGTTCTTC. The encoded protein is CASSYPRKEQGAKFF.

The chain combines TRBV4-1 with TRBJ2-1, with D unclear. Per germline, CDR1 MGHRA and CDR2 YSYEKL. This CDR3 is built from 17 residues. Trimming took 0 bases from V and 8 from J, leaving 20 bases between them. DNA for the CDR3: TGCGCCAGCAGCCAAGACTTTCACGAGGCAGGACGCGATGAGCAGTTCTTC. This sequence encodes CASSQDFHEAGRDEQFF.

There are many counts of this clonotype. This sequence joins TRBV30 and TRBJ2-1, with 8 nucleotides matching TRBD2. The J call is uncertain, as TRBJ2-5 better fits the DNA end. This CDR3 is built from 15 residues. Per the germline V gene, CDR1 is GTSNPN and CDR2 is SVGIG (reference sequence). CDR3 in amino acids: CAWSATLAGRETQYF. The CDR3 nucleotides read TGTGCCTGGAGTGCCACTCTAGCGGGTCGCGAGACCCAGTACTTC.

The chain recombines TRBV7-2 with TRBJ2-1; 8 positions match TRBD2. Germline CDR1 and CDR2: SGHTA and FQGNSA. After removal of 4 bases from V and 4 bases from J, the junction contained 9 bases not matched to a gene. This CDR3 is built from 16 residues. The CDR3 DNA is TGTGCCAGCAGCTCCTTCGGGGGGGCGGGATACAATGAGCAGTTCTTC. Its translation is CASSSFGGAGYNEQFF.

A few counts support this clonotype. This chain links TRBV7-2 with TRBJ2-3; D is perhaps TRBD2 (5 bases). CDR3 length equals 15 residues. Germline CDR1 reads SGHTA; CDR2 reads FQGNSA. V shed 5 bases and J shed 3 bases, with 15 bases lying between them. The CDR3 nucleotides are TGTGCCAGCAGCCTACCGGGTCTAGCAACAGATACGCAGTATTTT. Its translation is CASSLPGLATDTQYF.

Ten or more counts support this clonotype. The chain carries TRBV10-3 and TRBJ2-4; D possibly matches TRBD1 or TRBD2 (5 bases each). The CDR3 sequence is 13 residues long. Per germline, CDR1 ENHRY and CDR2 SYGVKD. V was shortened by 6 bases and J by 5 bases, with 11 bases between the two germline ends. The CDR3 region has the DNA TGTGCCATCAGCCCCCGGGGCCAAAACATTCAGTACTTC. It yields the protein CAISPRGQNIQYF.

This clonotype appeared many times. The chain combines TRBV20-1 with TRBJ2-1; TRBD2 might be the D (5 bases). The germline CDR1 and CDR2 sequences are DFQATT and SNEGSKA (reference sequence). The CDR3 covers 15 residues. Trimming took off 6 bases at V and 0 bases at J, with 15 bases between the two ends. This CDR3 is CSAVGSGSSYNEQFF. DNA of the CDR3: TGCAGTGCCGTAGGCTCGGGGAGCTCCTACAATGAGCAGTTCTTC.

Ten or more counts support this clonotype. This chain connects TRBV5-1 to TRBJ1-2; no reliable D call. Trimming took 5 bases from V and 5 from J, leaving 16 bases between them. The CDR3 extends over 14 amino acids. The germline V gene has CDR1 SGHRS and CDR2 YFSETQ. The CDR3 DNA is TGCGCCAGCAGTTCAGGACGGGAGCTTTATGGCTACACCTTC. It is translated as CASSSGRELYGYTF.

The V and J genes are TRBV18 and TRBJ2-3, with TRBD1 identical over 7 bases. Unmatched junction bases numbered 18, after V lost 2 bases and J lost 10 bases. The V gene's germline CDR1 is KGHSH and CDR2 LQKENI. The CDR3 runs 17 residues. Here the CDR3 DNA reads TGTGCCAGCTCACCAAGGGGGCGAATCCAATACACAGGTGCGCAGTATTTT. This codes for CASSPRGRIQYTGAQYF.

This clonotype was seen ten or more times. It may be a read error: a sequence one base away is much more abundant. This sequence joins TRBV2 and TRBJ2-1; TRBD2 matches at 7 bases. V shed 4 bases, J shed 6 bases, and the junction held 6 bases outside the gene matches. The germline CDR1 and CDR2 sequences are SNHLY and FYNNEI. The CDR3 runs 14 residues. CDR3: CASSVGAGVNEQFF. The DNA of the CDR3 is TGTGCCAGCAGTGTCGGGGCGGGAGTCAATGAGCAGTTCTTC.